This entry concerns a single TCR beta chain. These data are taken from a study of blood T cell repertoires in COVID-19. At the level of the study: Material from acute and convalescent COVID-19 was sourced from the United States, Italy and Spain.

TCRdb's copy holds only in-frame clones and misses some; the assay was immunoSEQ multiplex PCR. The data contain over 130,000 clones, 75% to 90% of them singletons. After removal of 4 bases from V and 2 bases from J, the junction contained 7 bases not matched to a gene. This CDR3 has 16 residues. Per the germline V gene, CDR1 is MDHEN and CDR2 is SYDVKM. The rearrangement links TRBV28 to TRBJ1-5, with 8 nucleotides matching TRBD1. The sequencing sample was made of peripheral blood. The source of this sequence is a woman over 75 with acute or convalescent COVID-19. In DNA form, the CDR3 reads TGTGCCAGCAGTTCTGTGACAGGGGCTGGCAATCAGCCCCAGCATTTT. Residues: CASSSVTGAGNQPQHF.